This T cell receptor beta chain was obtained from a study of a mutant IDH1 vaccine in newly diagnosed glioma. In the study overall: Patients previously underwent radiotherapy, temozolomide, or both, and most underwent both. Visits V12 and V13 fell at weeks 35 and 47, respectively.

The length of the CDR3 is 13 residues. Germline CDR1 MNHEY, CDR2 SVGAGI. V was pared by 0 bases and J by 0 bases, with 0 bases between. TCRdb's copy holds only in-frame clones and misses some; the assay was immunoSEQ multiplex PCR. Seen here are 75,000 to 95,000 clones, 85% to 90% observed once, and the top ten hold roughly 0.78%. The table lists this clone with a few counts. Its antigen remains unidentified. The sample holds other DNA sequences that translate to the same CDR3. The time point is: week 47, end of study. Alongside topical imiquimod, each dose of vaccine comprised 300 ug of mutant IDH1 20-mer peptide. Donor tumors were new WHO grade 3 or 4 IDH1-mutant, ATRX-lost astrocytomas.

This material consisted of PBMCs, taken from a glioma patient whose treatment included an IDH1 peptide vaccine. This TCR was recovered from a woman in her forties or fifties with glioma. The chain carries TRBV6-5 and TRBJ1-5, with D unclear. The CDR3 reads CASSYSSNQPQHF. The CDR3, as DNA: TGTGCCAGCAGTTACTCTAGCAATCAGCCCCAGCATTTT.